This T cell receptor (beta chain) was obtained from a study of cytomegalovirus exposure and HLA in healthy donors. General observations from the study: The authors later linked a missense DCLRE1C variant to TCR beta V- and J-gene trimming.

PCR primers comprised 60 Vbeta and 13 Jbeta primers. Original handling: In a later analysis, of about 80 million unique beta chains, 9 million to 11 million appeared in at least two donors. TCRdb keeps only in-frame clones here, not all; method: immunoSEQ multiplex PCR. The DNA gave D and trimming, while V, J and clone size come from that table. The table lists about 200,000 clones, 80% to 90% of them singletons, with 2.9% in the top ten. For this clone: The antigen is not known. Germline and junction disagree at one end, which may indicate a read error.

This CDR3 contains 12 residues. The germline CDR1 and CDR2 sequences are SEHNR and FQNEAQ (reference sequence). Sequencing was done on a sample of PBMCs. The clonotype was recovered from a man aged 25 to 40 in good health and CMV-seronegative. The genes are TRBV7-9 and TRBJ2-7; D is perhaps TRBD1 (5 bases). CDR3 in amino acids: CSSSPDKREQYF. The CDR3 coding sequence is TGTTCCAGCAGCCCGGACAAACGCGAGCAGTACTTC. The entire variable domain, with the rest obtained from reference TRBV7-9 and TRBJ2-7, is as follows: DTGVSQNPRHKITKRGQNVTFRCDPISEHNRLYWYRQTLGQGPEFLTYFQNEAQLEKSRLLSDRFSAERPKGSFSTLEIQRTEQGDSAMYLCSSSPDKREQYFGPGTRLTVT.